This T cell receptor (beta chain) is drawn from a study of spatial heterogeneity in lung cancer. About the research overall: Counts of TCR transcripts in tumor regions tracked strongly with a T cell module score that came from matched bulk RNA-seq. On average, each unique TCR and UMI combination appeared more than ten times in raw reads.

V lost 5 bases, J lost 11 bases, and 9 bases stayed unmatched. The V gene's germline CDR1 is KGHSY and CDR2 FQNENV. The CDR3 has 14 residues. Every TCR cDNA molecule bore a unique molecular identifier. TCRdb ran MiXCR on the 5' RACE reads and lists one entry per CDR3 protein. Among about 100,000 distinct CDR3 sequences listed, roughly 4.5% were seen once. Time point indicated: sample taken at primary tumor resection. Study-wide results and limits: Tumors with more nonsynonymous mutations had more expanded intratumoral alpha and beta TCRs. Ubiquitous and regional expanded TCR counts correlated with ubiquitous and regional nonsynonymous mutations, respectively.

This clonotype was seen ten or more times. The antigen remains unidentified. The sequence came from a male donor with early-stage non-small cell lung cancer. This sequence joins TRBV16 and TRBJ1-6, with 7 bases fitting TRBD1. The input for sequencing was lung tumor tissue, taken at surgery. The CDR3 reads CASSESTGLTPLHF. In DNA form, the CDR3 reads TGTGCCAGCAGCGAGTCGACAGGGCTTACACCCCTCCACTTT. Based on the CDR3 plus reference TRBV16 and TRBJ1-6, the full variable domain is GEEVAQTPKHLVRGEGQKAKLYCAPIKGHSYVFWYQQVLKNEFKFLISFQNENVFDETGMPKERFSAKCLPNSPCSLEIQATKLEDSAVYFCASSESTGLTPLHFGNGTRLTVT.